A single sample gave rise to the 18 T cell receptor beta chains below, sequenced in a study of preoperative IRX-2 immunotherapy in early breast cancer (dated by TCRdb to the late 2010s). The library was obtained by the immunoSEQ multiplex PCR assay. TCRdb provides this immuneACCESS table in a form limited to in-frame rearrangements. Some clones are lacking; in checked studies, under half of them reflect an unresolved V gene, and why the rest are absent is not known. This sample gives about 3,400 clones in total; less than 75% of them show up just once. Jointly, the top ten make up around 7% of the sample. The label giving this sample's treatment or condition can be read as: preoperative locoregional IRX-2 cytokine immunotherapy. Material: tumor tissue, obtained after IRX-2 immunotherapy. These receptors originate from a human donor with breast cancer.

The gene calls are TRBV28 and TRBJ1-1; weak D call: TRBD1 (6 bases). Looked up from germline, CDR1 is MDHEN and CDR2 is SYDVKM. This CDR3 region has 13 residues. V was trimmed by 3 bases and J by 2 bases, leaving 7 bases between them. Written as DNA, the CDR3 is TGTGCCAGCAGTTTGGGGACAAACACTGAAGCTTTCTTT. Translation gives CASSLGTNTEAFF.

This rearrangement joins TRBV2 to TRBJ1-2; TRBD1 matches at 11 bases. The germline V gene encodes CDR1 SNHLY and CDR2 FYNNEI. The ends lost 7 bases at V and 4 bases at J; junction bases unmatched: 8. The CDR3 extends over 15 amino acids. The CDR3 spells CASNPDRGQSYGYTF. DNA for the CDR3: TGTGCCAGCAATCCGGACAGGGGGCAGAGCTATGGCTACACCTTC.

Written as DNA, the CDR3 is TGTGCCAGCACCCACGCGACAGGGAGTTATAGCAATCAGCCCCAGCATTTT. Translating it yields CASTHATGSYSNQPQHF. This chain links TRBV12-5 with TRBJ1-5; 7 bases map to TRBD1. The CDR3 sequence is 17 residues long. Germline V gene data show CDR1 as LGHNT and CDR2 as FRNRAP. Looking up the rest from reference TRBV12-5 and TRBJ1-5 gives the full variable domain: DARVTQTPRHKVTEMGQEVTMRCQPILGHNTVFWYRQTMMQGLELLAYFRNRAPLDDSGMPKDRFSAEMPDATLATLKIQPSEPRDSAVYFCASTHATGSYSNQPQHFGDGTRLSIL.

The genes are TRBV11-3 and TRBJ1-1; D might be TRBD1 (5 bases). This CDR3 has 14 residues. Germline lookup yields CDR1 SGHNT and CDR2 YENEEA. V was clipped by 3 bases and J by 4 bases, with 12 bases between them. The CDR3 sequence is CASSFGGRGTEAFF. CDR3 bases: TGTGCCAGCAGCTTTGGGGGACGTGGCACTGAAGCTTTCTTT.

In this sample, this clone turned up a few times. The CDR3 region is CASSIAGGSWDGYTF. CDR3 sequence (DNA): TGTGCCAGTAGTATAGCTGGGGGATCCTGGGATGGCTACACCTTC. J is TRBJ1-2 and V is TRBV19, with a weak D call TRBD1 (5 bases). The CDR3 length is 15 residues. V was clipped by 1 base and J by 6 bases, with 15 bases between them. Germline V gene lookup returns CDR1 LNHDA and CDR2 SQIVND (reference sequence).

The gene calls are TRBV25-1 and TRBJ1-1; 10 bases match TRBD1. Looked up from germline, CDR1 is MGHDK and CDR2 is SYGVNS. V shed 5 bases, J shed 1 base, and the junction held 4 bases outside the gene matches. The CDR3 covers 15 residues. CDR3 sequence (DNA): TGTGCCAGCAGTCCGACAGGGGGCAAGAACACTGAAGCTTTCTTT. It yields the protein CASSPTGGKNTEAFF. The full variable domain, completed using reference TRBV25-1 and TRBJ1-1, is EADIYQTPRYLVIGTGKKITLECSQTMGHDKMYWYQQDPGMELHLIHYSYGVNSTEKGDLSSESTVSRIRTEHFPLTLESARPSHTSQYLCASSPTGGKNTEAFFGQGTRLTVV.

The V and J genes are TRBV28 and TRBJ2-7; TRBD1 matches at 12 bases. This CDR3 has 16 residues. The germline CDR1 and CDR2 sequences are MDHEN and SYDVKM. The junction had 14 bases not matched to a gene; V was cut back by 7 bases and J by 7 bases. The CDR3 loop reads CASIPNPGQGAGEQYF. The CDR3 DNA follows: TGTGCCAGCATACCTAACCCGGGACAGGGGGCGGGGGAGCAGTACTTC.

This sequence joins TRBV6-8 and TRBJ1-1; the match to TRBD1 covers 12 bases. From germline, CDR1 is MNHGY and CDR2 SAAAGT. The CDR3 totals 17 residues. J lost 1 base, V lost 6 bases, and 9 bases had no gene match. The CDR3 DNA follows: TGTGCCAGCAGGGCCGGGACAGGGGGCGCGGAGAACACTGAAGCTTTCTTT. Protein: CASRAGTGGAENTEAFF.

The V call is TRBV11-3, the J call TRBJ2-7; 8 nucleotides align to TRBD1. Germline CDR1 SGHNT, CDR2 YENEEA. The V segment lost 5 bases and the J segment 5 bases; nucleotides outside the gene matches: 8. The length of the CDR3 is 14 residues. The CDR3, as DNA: TGTGCCAGCAGCCGTGGGACAGGAATCCACGAGCAGTACGTC. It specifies CASSRGTGIHEQYV.

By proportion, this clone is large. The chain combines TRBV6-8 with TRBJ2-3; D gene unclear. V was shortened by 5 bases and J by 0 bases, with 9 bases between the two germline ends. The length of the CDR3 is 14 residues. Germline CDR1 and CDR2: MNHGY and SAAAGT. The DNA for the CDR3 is TGTGCCAGCAGTCAGGAGCCTAGCACAGATACGCAGTATTTT. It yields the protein CASSQEPSTDTQYF.

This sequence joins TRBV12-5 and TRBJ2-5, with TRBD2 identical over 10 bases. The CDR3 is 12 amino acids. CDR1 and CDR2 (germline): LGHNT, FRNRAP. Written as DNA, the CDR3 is TGTAGTAGCGGGGGGCAACAAGAGACCCAGTACTTC. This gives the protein CSSGGQQETQYF.

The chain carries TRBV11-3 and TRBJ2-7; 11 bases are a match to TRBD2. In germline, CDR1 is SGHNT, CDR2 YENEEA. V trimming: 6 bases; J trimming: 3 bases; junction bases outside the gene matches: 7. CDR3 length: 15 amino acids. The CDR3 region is CASSNPGLAVYEQYF. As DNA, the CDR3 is TGTGCCAGCAGTAACCCGGGACTAGCGGTCTACGAGCAGTACTTC. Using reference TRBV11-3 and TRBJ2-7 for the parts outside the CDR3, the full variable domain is EAGVVQSPRYKIIEKKQPVAFWCNPISGHNTLYWYLQNLGQGPELLIRYENEEAVDDSQLPKDRFSAERLKGVDSTLKIQPAELGDSAVYLCASSNPGLAVYEQYFGPGTRLTVT.

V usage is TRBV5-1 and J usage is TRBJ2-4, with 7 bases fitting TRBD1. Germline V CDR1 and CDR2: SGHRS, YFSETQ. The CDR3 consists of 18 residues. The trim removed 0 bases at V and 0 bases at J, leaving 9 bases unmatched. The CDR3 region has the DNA TGCGCCAGCAGCTTGGTTCACAGGGGTCCACTAGCCAAAAACATTCAGTACTTC. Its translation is CASSLVHRGPLAKNIQYF.

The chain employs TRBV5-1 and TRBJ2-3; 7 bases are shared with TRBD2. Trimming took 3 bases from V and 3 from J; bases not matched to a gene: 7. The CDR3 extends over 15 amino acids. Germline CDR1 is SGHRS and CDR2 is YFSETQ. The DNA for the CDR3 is TGCGCCAGCAGCTACGGGGGGTACCGGACAGATACGCAGTATTTT. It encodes CASSYGGYRTDTQYF.

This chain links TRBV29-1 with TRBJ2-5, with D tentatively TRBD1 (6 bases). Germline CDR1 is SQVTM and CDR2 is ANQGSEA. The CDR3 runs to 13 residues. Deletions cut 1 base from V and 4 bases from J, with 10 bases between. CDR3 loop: CSVEVLRGETQYF. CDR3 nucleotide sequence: TGCAGCGTTGAAGTTCTCAGGGGAGAGACCCAGTACTTC.

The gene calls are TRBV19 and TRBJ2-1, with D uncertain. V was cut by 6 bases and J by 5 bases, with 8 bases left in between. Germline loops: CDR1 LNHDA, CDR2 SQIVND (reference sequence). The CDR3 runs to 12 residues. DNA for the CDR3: TGTGCCAGTAGGAATAGGGACAATGAGCAGTTCTTC. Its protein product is CASRNRDNEQFF.

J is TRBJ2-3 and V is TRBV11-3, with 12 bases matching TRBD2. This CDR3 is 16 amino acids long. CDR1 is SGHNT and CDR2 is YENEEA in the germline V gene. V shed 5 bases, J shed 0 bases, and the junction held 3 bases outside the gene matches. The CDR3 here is CASSQGTSGSTDTQYF. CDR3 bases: TGTGCCAGCAGCCAAGGGACTAGCGGGAGCACAGATACGCAGTATTTT.

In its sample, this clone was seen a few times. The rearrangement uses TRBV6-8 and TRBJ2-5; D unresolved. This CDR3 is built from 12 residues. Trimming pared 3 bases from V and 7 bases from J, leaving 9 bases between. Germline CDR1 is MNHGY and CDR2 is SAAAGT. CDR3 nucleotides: TGTGCCAGCAGTTATTACGGCGGGACCCAGTACTTC. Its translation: CASSYYGGTQYF.